Presented here are 29 T cell receptor beta chains from one specimen sequenced in a study of T cell repertoires in cytomegalovirus infection. No cognate antigen is known for these TCRs. TCRdb itself ran the reads through MiXCR, one entry per CDR3 protein. The sample lists around 900,000 distinct CDR3 sequences; roughly 30% were seen once. The sample was cultured CD8+ T cells from PBMCs, taken from culture after CMV antigen stimulation. These receptors originate from a human donor in good health (CMV status not recorded). Some clones in this sample may be carry-over from other donors' samples.

This clonotype was recorded a few times. The chain recombines TRBV10-2 with TRBJ1-6; D uncertain. Between the trimmed V and J ends, which lost 4 bases and 0 bases, there was a span of 10 bases. This CDR3 has 16 residues. Per the germline V gene, CDR1 is WSHSY and CDR2 is SAAADI. CDR3 DNA sequence: TGCGCCAGCAGTGCCCTTATGGTCTCCTATAATTCACCCCTCCACTTT. It is translated as CASSALMVSYNSPLHF.

This clonotype came up a few times. This chain connects TRBV29-1 to TRBJ1-1; D perhaps matches TRBD1 (5 bases). The V end was cut by 8 bases, the J end by 5 bases, with 12 bases between. Germline V gene data show CDR1 as SQVTM and CDR2 as ANQGSEA. This CDR3 comprises 11 residues. The CDR3 nucleotides read TGCAGCTTTCGGGGGGGAACTGAAGCTTTCTTT. It specifies CSFRGGTEAFF.

The gene calls are TRBV7-6 and TRBJ1-5, with D hard to call. Germline CDR1 is SGHVS and CDR2 is FNYEAQ. CDR3 length equals 13 residues. V dropped 10 bases and J dropped 0 bases, with 10 bases sitting between them. CDR3 DNA: TGTGCCAACCAAGCAGGTAGCAATCAGCCCCAGCATTTT. This sequence encodes CANQAGSNQPQHF.

The rearrangement joins TRBV12-3 or TRBV12-4 to TRBJ2-3; D may match TRBD1 or TRBD2 (6 bases each). This CDR3 region has 13 residues. Between the trimmed V and J ends, which lost 7 bases and 2 bases, there was a span of 10 bases. The CDR3 DNA reads TGTGCCAGCAACCGGGGGCCCACAGATACGCAGTATTTT. Translated, it gives CASNRGPTDTQYF.

This chain uses TRBV28 with TRBJ2-1, with TRBD2 matching over 11 bases. The J segment lost 8 bases and the V segment lost 7 bases, leaving 10 bases of the junction unmatched. Germline lookup yields CDR1 MDHEN and CDR2 SYDVKM. The length of the CDR3 is 15 residues. The CDR3 DNA is TGTGCCAGCATCTCCCGACTAGCGGGGTGGGATGAGCAGTTCTTC. Translated: CASISRLAGWDEQFF.

The V call is TRBV27, the J call TRBJ2-7; 7 bases map to TRBD1. With V trimmed by 7 bases and J by 1 base, 16 bases remained unmatched. Germline-derived CDR1 and CDR2 are MNHEY and SMNVEV (reference sequence). This CDR3 region has 17 residues. CDR3 residues: CASTNQGASGGSYEQYF. CDR3 DNA: TGTGCCAGCACTAACCAAGGGGCCTCAGGGGGATCCTACGAGCAGTACTTC.

This clonotype was counted a few times. The V call is TRBV7-9, the J call TRBJ1-5; D may be TRBD1 (6 bases). Germline loops: CDR1 SEHNR, CDR2 FQNEAQ (reference sequence). The CDR3 is 14 amino acids. V was trimmed by 8 bases and J by 3 bases, leaving 14 bases between them. The CDR3 reads CASGAGGLNQPQHF. In DNA, the CDR3 is TGTGCCAGCGGTGCGGGGGGCCTCAATCAGCCCCAGCATTTT. Combining the CDR3 with reference TRBV7-9 and TRBJ1-5 gives the whole variable domain DTGVSQNPRHKITKRGQNVTFRCDPISEHNRLYWYRQTLGQGPEFLTYFQNEAQLEKSRLLSDRFSAERPKGSFSTLEIQRTEQGDSAMYLCASGAGGLNQPQHFGDGTRLSIL.

This clonotype was detected only a few times. The V call is TRBV12-3 or TRBV12-4, the J call TRBJ1-5; D not certain. V was trimmed by 9 bases and J by 4 bases, leaving 16 bases between them. The CDR3 has 14 amino acids. The CDR3 is CASCRGKGNQPQHF. As DNA, the CDR3 is TGTGCCAGTTGTCGAGGAAAGGGTAATCAGCCCCAGCATTTT.

The chain carries TRBV27 and TRBJ2-4, with 7 bases fitting TRBD2. There are 15 residues in the CDR3. CDR1 MNHEY and CDR2 SMNVEV come from the germline V gene (reference sequence). V lost 5 bases and J lost 3; bases outside the gene matches: 7. The CDR3 sequence is CASSAGPGGKNIQYF. DNA for the CDR3: TGTGCCAGCAGTGCAGGACCGGGGGGCAAAAACATTCAGTACTTC.

The chain combines TRBV20-1 with TRBJ2-1, with D perhaps being TRBD1 or TRBD2 (5 bases each). V lost 0 bases, J lost 2 bases, and 8 bases lay in between. The CDR3 extends over 14 amino acids. CDR1 is DFQATT, CDR2 SNEGSKA, per germline (reference sequence). The CDR3 DNA sequence: TGCAGTGCTAGAGATGGGGGTGCCTACAATGAGCAGTTCTTC. Translated: CSARDGGAYNEQFF.

For this clonotype: An end of the junction differs from the germline gene, which may be a read error. The chain combines TRBV3-1 with TRBJ2-1; 14 positions match TRBD2. The CDR3 has 16 amino acids. The germline V gene has CDR1 LGHDT and CDR2 YNNKEL (reference sequence). CDR3 protein: CASSPGLAGDSSEQFF. The DNA for the CDR3 is TGTGCTAGCAGCCCGGGACTAGCGGGGGACTCCAGTGAGCAGTTCTTC.

This clonotype has a handful of counts. The chain has TRBV4-2 and TRBJ1-1; maybe TRBD1 (5 bases). CDR3 length: 12 residues. Germline V gene sequence: CDR1 LGHNA, CDR2 YNFKEQ. The V end was cut by 0 bases, the J end by 11 bases, with 10 bases between. CDR3 sequence: CASSQDGGGAFF. In DNA form, the CDR3 reads TGTGCCAGCAGCCAAGATGGGGGGGGGGCTTTCTTT.

This clonotype was detected a few times. The rearrangement joins TRBV6-6 to TRBJ2-4, with TRBD1 identical over 8 bases. Germline CDR1 MNHNY, CDR2 SVGAGI (reference sequence). The CDR3 runs 15 residues. Losses at the gene ends were 5 bases for V and 5 bases for J; bases not matched to a gene: 8. CDR3 sequence (DNA): TGTGCCAGCAGTCACCCACAGGGGGAGGAAAACATTCAGTACTTC. It codes for CASSHPQGEENIQYF.

The chain carries TRBV12-3 or TRBV12-4 and TRBJ2-3; tentative D call: TRBD2 (5 bases). CDR3 length equals 15 residues. V gave up 6 bases and J gave up 3 bases, with 16 bases separating them. CDR3 sequence (DNA): TGTGCCAGCAGAGACCGAGGAGGTGTGACAGATACGCAGTATTTT. This encodes CASRDRGGVTDTQYF.

The sample holds one count of this clonotype. The gene calls are TRBV7-4 and TRBJ1-6; D unclear. CDR1 and CDR2 (germline): SGHVT, SQSDAQ. Trimming stripped 5 bases from V and 7 bases from J, with 15 bases between. The CDR3 extends over 15 amino acids. In DNA, the CDR3 is TGTGCCAGCAGCAACCGGGTCAGTCGAAATTCACCCCTCCACTTT. This codes for CASSNRVSRNSPLHF. Together with reference TRBV7-4 and TRBJ1-6, the CDR3 gives the full variable domain: GAGVSQSPRYKVAKRGRDVALRCDSISGHVTLYWYRQTLGQGSEVLTYSQSDAQRDKSGRPSGRFSAERPERSVSTLKIQRTEQGDSAVYLCASSNRVSRNSPLHFGNGTRLTVT.

This clonotype has more than one count but fewer than ten. V usage is TRBV24-1 and J usage is TRBJ2-3; 9 positions match TRBD1. V was pared by 0 bases and J by 3 bases, with 6 bases of the junction left unmatched. Looked up from germline, CDR1 is KGHDR and CDR2 is SFDVKD. This CDR3 contains 17 residues. The CDR3 reads CATSDLHGTGWTDTQYF. CDR3 in DNA: TGTGCCACCAGTGATTTGCATGGGACAGGGTGGACAGATACGCAGTATTTT.

This chain connects TRBV7-9 to TRBJ1-5; D possibly corresponds to TRBD1 (6 bases). Germline assignment: CDR1 SEHNR and CDR2 FQNEAQ (reference sequence). This CDR3 comprises 15 residues. Trimming pared 4 bases from V and 7 bases from J, leaving 17 bases between. CDR3: CASSSSRGPGQPQHF. The CDR3 DNA reads TGTGCCAGCAGCTCGTCACGGGGGCCGGGGCAGCCCCAGCATTTT.

This clonotype was seen at least ten times. The J gene is TRBJ2-5, the V gene TRBV4-1, with TRBD2 identical over 13 bases. Germline CDR1 MGHRA, CDR2 YSYEKL. CDR3 length: 17 residues. V shed 5 bases and J 2 bases; nucleotides not matched to a gene: 8. The CDR3 region has the DNA TGCGCCAGCAGCTCCCGACTAGCGGGGGGATCACAAGAGACCCAGTACTTC. Amino acids: CASSSRLAGGSQETQYF.

The gene calls are TRBV10-3 and TRBJ2-1; 7 nucleotides match TRBD1. Trimming cost V 0 bases and J 5 bases; bases outside gene matches: 7. CDR1 ENHRY and CDR2 SYGVKD come from the germline V gene. CDR3 length equals 16 residues. The CDR3 loop is CAISESPDRLNNEQFF. The CDR3 bases are TGTGCCATCAGTGAGTCCCCGGACAGGCTTAACAATGAGCAGTTCTTC.

This clonotype showed up just a few times. The chain recombines TRBV20-1 with TRBJ2-5; 9 nucleotides line up with TRBD1. After removal of 0 bases from V and 5 bases from J, the junction contained 13 bases not matched to a gene. The CDR3 covers 17 residues. In germline, CDR1 is DFQATT, CDR2 SNEGSKA (reference sequence). This CDR3 is CSARDPDRGHPGETQYF. In DNA, the CDR3 is TGCAGTGCTAGAGACCCGGACAGGGGACACCCGGGGGAGACCCAGTACTTC.

This clonotype was observed a single time. This CDR3 is CASSRSTGMNTEAFF. CDR3 in DNA: TGTGCCAGCTCCAGGAGCACGGGAATGAACACTGAAGCTTTCTTT. This chain joins TRBV7-9 and TRBJ1-1; D gene uncertain. The CDR3 loop spans 15 amino acids. V lost 8 bases, J lost 0 bases, and 16 bases lay in between. Germline V gene lookup returns CDR1 SEHNR and CDR2 FQNEAQ (reference sequence).

The table lists this clonotype with many counts. This rearrangement joins TRBV7-9 to TRBJ1-2; a weak D match, TRBD1 (6 bases). CDR1 is SEHNR and CDR2 is FQNEAQ in the germline V gene (reference sequence). This CDR3 is built from 13 residues. Between the trimmed V and J ends, which lost 5 bases and 1 base, there was a span of 8 bases. The CDR3 loop reads CASSPDSNYGYTF. The DNA for the CDR3 is TGTGCCAGCAGCCCGGACAGTAACTATGGCTACACCTTC.

The sample holds a few counts of this clonotype. The V and J genes are TRBV5-1 and TRBJ2-5; D perhaps matches TRBD1 (5 bases). The CDR3 totals 13 residues. Germline CDR1 and CDR2: SGHRS and YFSETQ. Trimming left V 3 bases short and J 2 bases short, with 8 bases between. This CDR3 is CASSWTRQETQYF. CDR3 nucleotide sequence: TGCGCCAGCAGCTGGACAAGACAAGAGACCCAGTACTTC.

This chain joins TRBV10-3 and TRBJ2-5; D might be TRBD1 (6 bases). Germline loops: CDR1 ENHRY, CDR2 SYGVKD. V was cut by 10 bases and J by 4 bases, with 16 bases left in between. The CDR3 covers 13 residues. The CDR3 region has the DNA TGTGCCAGCCGTGCAGGGGACGCAGAGACCCAGTACTTC. As protein: CASRAGDAETQYF.

This chain joins TRBV28 and TRBJ1-5, with D possibly being TRBD1 (6 bases). The V gene lost 3 bases and the J gene lost 1 base, with 13 bases spanning the gap. The CDR3 has 16 residues. Germline CDR1 and CDR2: MDHEN and SYDVKM. The DNA of the CDR3 is TGTGCCAGCAGTTTCTCCACAGGGTACAGCAATCAGCCCCAGCATTTT. Amino acid sequence: CASSFSTGYSNQPQHF.

The sample holds a few counts of this clonotype. The CDR3 nucleotides read TGTGCCAGCAGCTTAGCGTTGAGGGTACCAGGGACCCGGAGCACCGGGGAGCTGTTTTTT. It is translated as CASSLALRVPGTRSTGELFF. V gene TRBV7-9 combines with J gene TRBJ2-2; D may match TRBD1 or TRBD2 (5 bases each). This CDR3 region has 20 residues. CDR1 SEHNR and CDR2 FQNEAQ come from the germline V gene (reference sequence). V lost 0 bases and J lost 4, with 24 bases in between.

This clonotype was observed a handful of times. The rearrangement links TRBV9 to TRBJ2-4; 10 nucleotides line up with TRBD1. The CDR3 is 13 residues long. Germline V lookup: CDR1 SGDLS, CDR2 YYNGEE. J lost 7 bases, V lost 5 bases, and 3 bases had no gene match. The CDR3 coding sequence is TGTGCCAGCAGAGGGACAGGGGAGAACATTCAGTACTTC. Translating gives CASRGTGENIQYF.

A note on this clonotype: A much bigger clone sits one base away, suggesting this may be a read error. The chain has TRBV7-8 and TRBJ2-5; D not resolved. The CDR3 has 14 residues. The germline gives CDR1 SGHVS, CDR2 FQNEAQ. The CDR3 region has the DNA TGTGTCAGCAGCTTACTGACCATCCAAGAGACCCAGTACTTC. This gives the protein CVSSLLTIQETQYF.

In this sample, this clonotype turned up a few times. CDR3 region: CASSIGNLRDLYGYTF. CDR3 nucleotide sequence: TGTGCCAGTAGTATAGGGAACCTGCGAGACCTCTATGGCTACACCTTC. The chain uses TRBV19 and TRBJ1-2; D is unclear. The germline CDR1 and CDR2 sequences are LNHDA and SQIVND (reference sequence). The germline V and J ends were trimmed by 1 base and 4 bases, with 16 bases remaining between them. CDR3 size: 16 residues.